This T cell receptor (beta chain) was profiled in a study of T cells in tuberculosis. Sequencing was performed with immunoSEQ multiplex PCR; in TCRdb, only in-frame clones are kept and a portion is missing. The data show 20,000 to 30,000 clones, around 95% seen once. This CDR3 has 13 residues. From germline, CDR1 is KGHSH and CDR2 LQKENI. The ends were cut back, 6 bases at V and 4 bases at J, with 10 bases in the middle. Sequenced: PBMCs. The chain is built from TRBV18 and TRBJ1-5; D ambiguous. The sequence derives from a donor aged 10 to 29 with latent tuberculosis or without tuberculosis infection. In DNA form, the CDR3 reads TGTGCCAGCTCGCAATACTTGAATCAGCCCCAGCATTTT. Its protein product is CASSQYLNQPQHF.